The T cell receptor beta chain under discussion was sequenced for a study of blood T cell repertoires in COVID-19. Study in general: The United States, Italy and Spain provided the acute and convalescent COVID-19 samples. Sample material is recorded as cDNA or gDNA derived from T cells, B-cell-depleted T cells, or PBMCs.

CDR1 LGHDT and CDR2 YNNKEL come from the germline V gene (reference sequence). V gave up 0 bases and J gave up 7 bases; unmatched junction bases: 8. The CDR3 spans 15 residues. This clone was found once. Per the original methods: Estimation of nucleated cell counts relied on the amplification of reference gene primers. Sequencing was performed with immunoSEQ multiplex PCR; in TCRdb, only in-frame clones are kept and a portion is missing. The DNA was the basis for D and trimming; V, J and clone size are from that table. The table includes roughly 62,000 clones, about nine tenths detected once. The chain is built from TRBV3-1 (or the pseudogene TRBV3-2) and TRBJ1-2; TRBD1 matches at 7 bases. The clonotype comes from a human donor with acute or convalescent COVID-19. The donor label of this sample is uncertain. Sequenced: peripheral blood. The CDR3 DNA is TGTGCCAGCAGCCAAGATGACAGGGTGACGAGTGGCTACACCTTC. It specifies CASSQDDRVTSGYTF.